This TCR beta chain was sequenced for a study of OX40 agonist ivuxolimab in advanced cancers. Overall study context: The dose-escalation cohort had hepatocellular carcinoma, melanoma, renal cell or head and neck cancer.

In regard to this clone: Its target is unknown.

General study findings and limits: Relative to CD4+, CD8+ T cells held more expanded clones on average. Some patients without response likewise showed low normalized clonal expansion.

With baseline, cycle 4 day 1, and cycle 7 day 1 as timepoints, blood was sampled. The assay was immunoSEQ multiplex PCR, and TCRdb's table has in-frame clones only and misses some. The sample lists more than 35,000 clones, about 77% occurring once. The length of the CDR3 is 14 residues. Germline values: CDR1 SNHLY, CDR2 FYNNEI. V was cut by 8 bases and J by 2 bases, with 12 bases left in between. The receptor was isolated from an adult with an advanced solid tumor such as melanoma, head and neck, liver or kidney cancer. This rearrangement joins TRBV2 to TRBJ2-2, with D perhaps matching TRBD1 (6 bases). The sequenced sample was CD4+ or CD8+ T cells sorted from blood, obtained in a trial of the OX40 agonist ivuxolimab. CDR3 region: CASQGTTNTGELFF. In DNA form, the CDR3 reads TGTGCCAGCCAGGGGACAACCAACACCGGGGAGCTGTTTTTT.